The source of this TCR beta chain is a study of cytomegalovirus exposure and HLA in healthy donors. The CDR3 length is 13 residues. Germline values: CDR1 SGHRS, CDR2 YFSETQ. Donors consisted of healthy bone marrow donors. Primers included in the PCR were 60 Vbeta and 13 Jbeta primers. TCRdb keeps only in-frame clones here, not all; method: immunoSEQ multiplex PCR. The table shows about 160,000 clones, with 65% to 90% occurring only once. This clone came up once. Sequence at one end of the junction differs from germline and may be a read error. The sample consisted of PBMCs. The TCR was taken from a young woman in good health and CMV-seronegative. This sequence joins TRBV5-1 and TRBJ1-2; possibly TRBD1 for D (6 bases). CDR3 sequence: CASSPGQLYGYPF. Here the CDR3 DNA reads TGCGCCAGCAGCCCGGGACAACTCTATGGCTACCCCTTC. The complete variable domain, with remaining parts taken from reference TRBV5-1 and TRBJ1-2, reads KAGVTQTPRYLIKTRGQQVTLSCSPISGHRSVSWYQQTPGQGLQFLFEYFSETQRNKGNFPGRFSGRQFSNSRSEMNVSTLELGDSALYLCASSPGQLYGYPFGSGTRLTVV.